These 17 T cell receptor beta chains were all obtained from the same sample, sequenced in a study of T-cell memory formation after mild COVID-19. TCRdb called the 5' RACE reads again in MiXCR, with one record for every CDR3 protein. The repertoire holds about 400,000 distinct CDR3 sequences, 23% seen once, with about an eighth in the top ten. What was sequenced was PBMCs or a T cell subset sorted from them (not recorded which). The receptors originated from an adult woman who had mild COVID-19 (a few samples of this study predate the infection). Cell type and time point are not known.

V and J are TRBV12-3 or TRBV12-4 and TRBJ1-3, with D possibly being TRBD1 (5 bases). The CDR3 spans 14 residues. V was pared by 3 bases and J by 3 bases, with 9 bases between. The CDR3 bases are TGTGCCAGCAGTTTGGGGGGGAGTGGAAACACCATATATTTT. This translates into CASSLGGSGNTIYF.

The V gene is TRBV7-2, the J gene TRBJ2-1; 8 bases line up with TRBD1. CDR3 size: 13 residues. Trimming at V came to 3 bases and at J to 5 bases, leaving 0 bases not matched to a gene. The germline V gene encodes CDR1 SGHTA and CDR2 FQGNSA. In nucleotides, the CDR3 is TGTGCCAGCAGCTTGGACAGGGACAATGAGCAGTTCTTC. Protein: CASSLDRDNEQFF. The variable domain in full, completed from reference TRBV7-2 and TRBJ2-1, reads GAGVSQSPSNKVTEKGKDVELRCDPISGHTALYWYRQSLGQGLEFLIYFQGNSAPDKSGLPSDRFSAERTGGSVSTLTIQRTQQEDSAVYLCASSLDRDNEQFFGPGTRLTVL.

The rearrangement joins TRBV7-9 to TRBJ2-7; weak D call: TRBD2 (7 bases). V lost 5 bases and J 3 bases, leaving 20 bases between the germline ends. Germline values: CDR1 SEHNR, CDR2 FQNEAQ (reference sequence). CDR3 length equals 16 residues. The CDR3 loop is CASSRPGEGGDYEQYF. DNA of the CDR3: TGTGCCAGCAGCCGACCAGGGGAGGGGGGAGACTACGAGCAGTACTTC.

This clonotype was seen a few times. The chain couples TRBV24-1 to TRBJ1-4, with D unclear. This CDR3 contains 14 residues. V was cut by 3 bases and J by 8 bases, with 12 bases left in between. In germline, CDR1 is KGHDR, CDR2 SFDVKD. CDR3 in amino acids: CATSDPAAAEKLFF. Written as DNA, the CDR3 is TGTGCCACCAGTGATCCGGCCGCGGCCGAAAAACTGTTTTTT.

This clonotype was seen more than once but under ten times. The chain joins TRBV24-1 to TRBJ2-2, with D perhaps matching TRBD1 or TRBD2 (5 bases each). CDR1 and CDR2 from the germline V gene are KGHDR and SFDVKD. The CDR3 covers 16 residues. Deletions cut 5 bases from V and 6 bases from J, with 18 bases between. This CDR3 reads CATSVGGQGHSGELFF. CDR3 coding DNA: TGTGCCACCAGTGTTGGAGGCCAGGGCCATTCCGGGGAGCTGTTTTTT.

The CDR3 protein is CASSSNRATNTGELFF. In DNA, the CDR3 is TGTGCCAGCAGCTCTAACAGGGCTACGAACACCGGGGAGCTGTTTTTT. This sequence joins TRBV7-9 and TRBJ2-2, with D tentatively TRBD1 (6 bases). Germline assignment: CDR1 SEHNR and CDR2 FQNEAQ (reference sequence). CDR3 size: 16 residues. V lost 4 bases to trimming and J lost 0 bases, with 12 bases between them.

The genes are TRBV29-1 and TRBJ1-2; TRBD1 matches 8 bases. Germline V CDR1 and CDR2: SQVTM, ANQGSEA. CDR3 length equals 12 residues. V shed 7 bases, J shed 8 bases, and the junction held 9 bases outside the gene matches. The CDR3 loop reads CSASGGEGGYTF. The CDR3 nucleotides read TGCAGCGCGTCAGGGGGCGAAGGCGGCTACACCTTC.

Many counts were recorded for this clonotype. CDR3 nucleotides: TGTGCCAGCTCACCACCCTTCAGCAAAGAGACCCAGTACTTC. Translating it yields CASSPPFSKETQYF. The genes are TRBV18 and TRBJ2-5, with D unresolved. The V end lost 0 bases, the J end lost 3 bases, and 8 bases lay between the germline ends. The length of the CDR3 is 14 residues. Per the germline V gene, CDR1 is KGHSH and CDR2 is LQKENI.

This clonotype has a single count. The rearrangement links TRBV20-1 to TRBJ2-7; 8 positions agree with TRBD2. J lost 6 bases, V lost 0 bases, and 7 bases had no gene match. Germline assignment: CDR1 DFQATT and CDR2 SNEGSKA (reference sequence). The CDR3 spans 14 residues. CDR3 sequence: CSARDPSGPSEQYF. The CDR3 nucleotides read TGCAGTGCTAGAGACCCTAGCGGGCCCTCCGAGCAGTACTTC.

This clonotype was picked up a small number of times. V gene TRBV19 combines with J gene TRBJ1-5, with TRBD1 as a possible D gene (6 bases). This CDR3 contains 13 residues. The V and J ends lost 7 bases and 3 bases respectively, with 10 bases between them. In germline, CDR1 is LNHDA, CDR2 SQIVND (reference sequence). CDR3 region: CASKDSNNQPQHF. The CDR3 DNA reads TGTGCCAGTAAGGACAGTAACAATCAGCCCCAGCATTTT. Supplemented by reference TRBV19 and TRBJ1-5, the full variable domain reads DGGITQSPKYLFRKEGQNVTLSCEQNLNHDAMYWYRQDPGQGLRLIYYSQIVNDFQKGDIAEGYSVSREKKESFPLTVTSAQKNPTAFYLCASKDSNNQPQHFGDGTRLSIL.

The chain couples TRBV27 to TRBJ1-6, with 10 positions matching TRBD1. The germline V gene has CDR1 MNHEY and CDR2 SMNVEV (reference sequence). The V and J ends lost 3 bases and 9 bases, in that order; junction bases with no gene match: 5. This CDR3 spans 15 amino acids. The CDR3 loop is CASSLDRGFASPLHF. The DNA for the CDR3 is TGTGCCAGCAGTTTGGACAGGGGGTTCGCTTCACCCCTCCACTTT.

The chain uses TRBV4-1 and TRBJ1-1; 11 nucleotides match TRBD1. The CDR3 totals 15 residues. Germline V gene data show CDR1 as MGHRA and CDR2 as YSYEKL. Trimming cost V 4 bases and J 3 bases; bases outside gene matches: 4. Here the CDR3 reads CASSPGQGEDTEAFF. In DNA form, the CDR3 reads TGCGCCAGCAGCCCGGGACAGGGGGAAGACACTGAAGCTTTCTTT.

This clonotype appeared a few times. V usage is TRBV15 and J usage is TRBJ2-1, with TRBD2 as a possible D gene (6 bases). Trimming removed 0 bases from V and 2 bases from J, with 20 bases in between. CDR3 size: 19 residues. In germline, CDR1 is LNHNV, CDR2 YYDKDF (reference sequence). CDR3: CATSRDLAHEDRAYNEQFF. CDR3 nucleotides: TGTGCCACCAGCAGAGATCTAGCGCACGAAGACCGGGCCTACAATGAGCAGTTCTTC.

This clonotype was counted only a few times. The rearrangement links TRBV18 to TRBJ2-1; tentatively, D is TRBD1 (6 bases). From germline, CDR1 is KGHSH and CDR2 LQKENI. The CDR3 is 13 amino acids. The V end was cut by 5 bases, the J end by 4 bases, with 9 bases between. CDR3 nucleotide sequence: TGTGCCAGCTCAGGGGGCAGGTACAATGAGCAGTTCTTC. Encoded protein: CASSGGRYNEQFF.

The chain uses TRBV5-1 and TRBJ1-2; D call uncertain. The germline V gene has CDR1 SGHRS and CDR2 YFSETQ. The CDR3 sequence is 14 residues long. V gave up 0 bases and J gave up 3 bases, with 9 bases separating them. The CDR3 sequence: CASSLAGRYYGYTF. For the CDR3, the DNA is TGCGCCAGCAGCTTGGCCGGCAGGTACTATGGCTACACCTTC. The whole variable domain, remainder taken from reference TRBV5-1 and TRBJ1-2, is KAGVTQTPRYLIKTRGQQVTLSCSPISGHRSVSWYQQTPGQGLQFLFEYFSETQRNKGNFPGRFSGRQFSNSRSEMNVSTLELGDSALYLCASSLAGRYYGYTFGSGTRLTVV.

The chain has TRBV29-1 and TRBJ2-1; 11 bases align to TRBD2. The trim removed 4 bases at V and 0 bases at J, leaving 5 bases unmatched. Germline CDR1 and CDR2: SQVTM and ANQGSEA. This CDR3 contains 16 residues. The CDR3 region is CSVVGTSGFSYNEQFF. The CDR3 DNA is TGCAGCGTTGTGGGGACTAGCGGCTTCTCCTACAATGAGCAGTTCTTC.

The table lists this clonotype with many counts. The rearrangement joins TRBV25-1 to TRBJ2-1; 7 bases match TRBD2. Trimming removed 4 bases from V and 3 bases from J; junction bases left unmatched: 3. CDR3 size: 14 residues. Per the germline V gene, CDR1 is MGHDK and CDR2 is SYGVNS. This chain's CDR3 is CASSGLADYNEQFF. CDR3 coding DNA: TGTGCCAGCAGTGGGCTAGCGGACTACAATGAGCAGTTCTTC.